This TCR beta chain originates from a study of shared clonotypes between healthy human individuals (dated by TCRdb to 2020 to 2022). A note on the overall study: Two women and a few men aged 18 to 49 years were included in the cohort. To increase sequencing depth and limit assay-specific biases, TCR repertoire library preparation and sequencing were carried out by different laboratories using diverse techniques. The study deeply sequenced blood TCR repertoires of five healthy adults to estimate repertoire size and the extent of clonotype sharing between individuals. Leukapheresis yielded between about 0.85 and 10 billion PBMCs per donor. Here is what the overall study found, with its caveats: The small number of donors limited the genetic and exposure-history diversity represented. Only blood was sampled, and tissue TCR repertoires likely differ from those in blood. Pairwise subsampling indicated that sequencing depth was expected to affect the degree of clonotype sharing among donors.

Taken from cysteine to phenylalanine, the CDR3 has 14 residues. CDR3 DNA only is kept here, 42 bases in frame from base 1. Per the germline V gene (reference sequence), PRHDT is the CDR1 and FYEKMQ is the CDR2. Cut back by 2 bases and 2 bases, the V and J ends lie 9 bases apart. Healthy HIV-negative adults with no recently reported acute infections or vaccinations were included as donors. Every donor was a Caucasian adult residing in Nashville, Tennessee, USA. In the unsorted samples, around 81 million PBMCs were counted, and genomic DNA was extracted using the QIAamp DNA Blood Mini kit. Blood was obtained by leukapheresis, after which PBMCs were separated by Ficoll-Histopaque density gradient centrifugation and cryopreserved in liquid nitrogen vapor phase. To note about this clone: Its cognate antigen has yet to be identified. There are no base qualities to consult, and no much larger clone falls within one base.

TCR CDR3 regions were amplified from genomic DNA by multiplex PCR using the deep immunoSEQ assay. For each cell subset, the extracted genomic DNA was distributed evenly across all wells of several immunoSEQ 96-well plates, and each plate served as one replicate. For unsorted PBMC, roughly 330 ng of genomic DNA, equivalent to approximately 30,000 T cell genomes, went into each replicate PCR. Unsorted PBMC genomic DNA was sequenced across ten immunoSEQ deep assay plates. The purified libraries were quantified using a Qubit 3.0 fluorometer, sized with a Bioanalyzer 2100, and then quantified again using the KAPA Library Quantification kit. Each immunoSEQ 96-well plate was sequenced on its own single-read 150-cycle Illumina NextSeq 550 flow cell. From the authors' description of their analysis: Because only junctional sequences without quality scores were contained in the immunoSEQ output, filtering matching that applied to full-length reads could not be performed. Sequences were annotated with PyIR, a Python wrapper for IgBLAST v1.9, using IMGT germline references to assign V/J genes and CDR3. Any read was removed if the V/J assignment was weak (E-value above 1e-6), the CDR3 was missing, or the read contained stop codons, out-of-frame junctions, or ambiguous translated residues. V3J clonotypes were defined as sequences sharing the same inferred V gene, J gene, and CDR3 amino acid sequence. Percentage overlap between repertoires was computed as shared unique clonotypes divided by the size of the smaller repertoire. Three approaches were used to assess repertoire richness: RTK rarefaction, the Chao1 estimator, and Recon v2.1 estimates of unobserved clonotypes. TCRdb took this table from immuneACCESS and kept in-frame rearrangements with V and J called. Such tables lack part of the clones; where checked against another copy, unresolved V genes explain under half of the gap, and the rest is unexplained. The V and J calls and clone size come from that table; D and trimming were worked out from the DNA. This sample is represented by approximately 480,000 clones; about three quarters of them were singletons. Of the sample, about an eighth is held by the ten largest clones.

Here the chain combines TRBV13 and TRBJ2-5; possibly the D gene is TRBD1, per 6 matching bases. This sequence was found in a woman aged 35 to 49 in good health. Some clones in this sample may be carry-over from other donors' samples. The sequencing sample was made of PBMCs. The DNA sequence follows: TGTGCCAGCAGCTTAAACACAGGGCAAGAGACCCAGTACTTC. The encoded protein is CASSLNTGQETQYF.